Listed below are T cell receptor beta chains from one sample, sequenced in a study of cytomegalovirus exposure and HLA in healthy donors. Using immunoSEQ multiplex PCR, the repertoire was profiled, and TCRdb retains in-frame clones only, with some absent. Its table records approximately 100,000 clones. The sequenced sample was PBMCs. The receptors stem from a middle-aged man in good health and CMV-seronegative. CDR3s include the opening cysteine and the closing phenylalanine or tryptophan. The order of the fields is D gene, J gene, V gene, clone size, CDR3 length, CDR3 protein, CDR3 DNA. D genes are given only for firm matches. Only some rows state a clone size, as once, few, many or a class for expanded clones.

D gene: .
J gene: TRBJ2-1
V gene: TRBV19
clone size: .
CDR3 length: 14
CDR3 protein: CASSIQGAQGEQFF
CDR3 DNA: TGTGCCAGTAGTATCCAAGGGGCGCAGGGTGAGCAGTTCTTC

D gene: .
J gene: TRBJ2-2
V gene: TRBV6-1
clone size: .
CDR3 length: 14
CDR3 protein: CASSEQGRTGELFF
CDR3 DNA: TGTGCCAGCAGTGAACAGGGGCGGACCGGGGAGCTGTTTTTT

D gene: .
J gene: TRBJ1-1
V gene: TRBV29-1
clone size: .
CDR3 length: 12
CDR3 protein: CSGQGGSTEAFF
CDR3 DNA: TGCAGCGGTCAGGGCGGGAGCACTGAAGCTTTCTTT

D gene: TRBD2
J gene: TRBJ2-1
V gene: TRBV7-8
clone size: medium-sized
CDR3 length: 16
CDR3 protein: CASYPLVAGEYNEQFF
CDR3 DNA: TGTGCCAGCTACCCGCTAGTTGCGGGGGAATACAATGAGCAGTTCTTC

D gene: TRBD1
J gene: TRBJ1-1
V gene: TRBV6-1
clone size: .
CDR3 length: 14
CDR3 protein: CASRSGTARIEAFF
CDR3 DNA: TGTGCCAGCAGATCCGGGACAGCGAGAATTGAAGCTTTCTTT

D gene: TRBD2
J gene: TRBJ2-7
V gene: TRBV4-2
clone size: .
CDR3 length: 16
CDR3 protein: CASSLEGGVAGGEQYF
CDR3 DNA: TGTGCCAGCAGCCTCGAGGGAGGGGTAGCGGGAGGCGAGCAGTACTTC

D gene: TRBD2
J gene: TRBJ2-5
V gene: TRBV11-2
clone size: .
CDR3 length: 16
CDR3 protein: CASSQGLAGGQETQYF
CDR3 DNA: TGTGCCAGCAGCCAAGGACTAGCGGGAGGTCAAGAGACCCAGTACTTC

D gene: .
J gene: TRBJ2-5
V gene: TRBV6-5
clone size: .
CDR3 length: 13
CDR3 protein: CASRAGAQETQYF
CDR3 DNA: TGTGCCAGCAGAGCAGGGGCGCAAGAGACCCAGTACTTC

D gene: .
J gene: TRBJ2-7
V gene: TRBV7-3
clone size: .
CDR3 length: 14
CDR3 protein: CASSLTGGTWEQYF
CDR3 DNA: TGTGCCAGCAGCTTAACGGGCGGGACGTGGGAGCAGTACTTC

D gene: TRBD2
J gene: TRBJ2-1
V gene: TRBV29-1
clone size: .
CDR3 length: 14
CDR3 protein: CSVDSGSSYNEQFF
CDR3 DNA: TGCAGCGTTGACAGCGGGAGCTCCTACAATGAGCAGTTCTTC

D gene: .
J gene: TRBJ1-1
V gene: TRBV28
clone size: .
CDR3 length: 13
CDR3 protein: CASSLGTPTEAFF
CDR3 DNA: TGTGCCAGCAGTTTAGGGACTCCCACTGAAGCTTTCTTT

D gene: .
J gene: TRBJ1-6
V gene: TRBV7-3
clone size: .
CDR3 length: 16
CDR3 protein: CASSRWPGGYNSPLHF
CDR3 DNA: TGTGCCAGCAGCCGGTGGCCCGGGGGATATAATTCACCCCTCCACTTT

D gene: .
J gene: TRBJ2-3
V gene: TRBV5-1
clone size: .
CDR3 length: 12
CDR3 protein: CVSSLVPDTQYF
CDR3 DNA: TGCGTCAGCAGCTTGGTCCCGGATACGCAGTATTTT

D gene: .
J gene: TRBJ2-3
V gene: TRBV27
clone size: .
CDR3 length: 14
CDR3 protein: CAGSLQGNTDTQYF
CDR3 DNA: TGTGCCGGCAGTTTACAGGGAAACACAGATACGCAGTATTTT

D gene: .
J gene: TRBJ2-3
V gene: TRBV6-5
clone size: .
CDR3 length: 14
CDR3 protein: CASSVRGSTDTQYF
CDR3 DNA: TGTGCCAGCAGCGTACGGGGGAGCACAGATACGCAGTATTTT

D gene: TRBD2
J gene: TRBJ2-1
V gene: TRBV5-4
clone size: .
CDR3 length: 18
CDR3 protein: CASSLGGLAGVGYNEQFF
CDR3 DNA: TGTGCCAGCAGCTTGGGGGGGCTAGCGGGAGTTGGCTACAATGAGCAGTTCTTC

D gene: TRBD1
J gene: TRBJ1-5
V gene: TRBV19
clone size: .
CDR3 length: 15
CDR3 protein: CASSTPRTGRQPQHF
CDR3 DNA: TGTGCCAGTAGTACCCCTAGGACAGGGCGCCAGCCCCAGCATTTT

D gene: .
J gene: TRBJ2-7
V gene: TRBV5-1
clone size: .
CDR3 length: 16
CDR3 protein: CASSLLDGQYTYEQYF
CDR3 DNA: TGCGCCAGCAGCCTGCTGGATGGACAGTATACCTACGAGCAGTACTTC

D gene: .
J gene: TRBJ2-5
V gene: TRBV29-1
clone size: .
CDR3 length: 13
CDR3 protein: CSVLRVIEETQYF
CDR3 DNA: TGCAGCGTGCTCAGGGTCATAGAAGAGACCCAGTACTTC

D gene: TRBD1
J gene: TRBJ1-2
V gene: TRBV7-9
clone size: .
CDR3 length: 17
CDR3 protein: CASSLGIRQGASYGYTF
CDR3 DNA: TGTGCCAGCAGCTTGGGGATTCGACAGGGGGCAAGCTATGGCTACACCTTC

D gene: .
J gene: TRBJ2-2
V gene: TRBV6-6
clone size: .
CDR3 length: 12
CDR3 protein: CASSQISGELFF
CDR3 DNA: TGTGCCAGCAGCCAGATATCCGGGGAGCTGTTTTTT

D gene: .
J gene: TRBJ1-2
V gene: TRBV19
clone size: .
CDR3 length: 14
CDR3 protein: CASSIVLGESGYTF
CDR3 DNA: TGTGCCAGTAGTATAGTATTGGGAGAGAGCGGCTACACCTTC

D gene: .
J gene: TRBJ2-1
V gene: TRBV11-3
clone size: .
CDR3 length: 15
CDR3 protein: CASSYGHRSYNEQFF
CDR3 DNA: TGTGCCAGCAGCTATGGACACCGCTCCTACAATGAGCAGTTCTTC

D gene: .
J gene: TRBJ2-7
V gene: TRBV6-5
clone size: .
CDR3 length: 14
CDR3 protein: CASSYNQGPYEQYF
CDR3 DNA: TGTGCCAGCAGTTATAACCAGGGCCCTTACGAGCAGTACTTC

D gene: TRBD1
J gene: TRBJ1-2
V gene: TRBV4-3
clone size: .
CDR3 length: 15
CDR3 protein: CASSQEGGTAYGYTF
CDR3 DNA: TGCGCCAGCAGCCAAGAGGGCGGGACAGCCTATGGCTACACCTTC

D gene: .
J gene: TRBJ1-5
V gene: TRBV19
clone size: .
CDR3 length: 15
CDR3 protein: CASSIRGPSNQPQHF
CDR3 DNA: TGTGCCAGTAGTATAAGAGGCCCGAGCAATCAGCCCCAGCATTTT

D gene: TRBD1
J gene: TRBJ2-5
V gene: TRBV2
clone size: .
CDR3 length: 13
CDR3 protein: CASRPGQGGTQYF
CDR3 DNA: TGTGCCAGCAGGCCGGGACAGGGAGGGACCCAGTACTTC

D gene: TRBD1
J gene: TRBJ1-1
V gene: TRBV19
clone size: .
CDR3 length: 12
CDR3 protein: CASRQGGTEAFF
CDR3 DNA: TGTGCCAGCCGACAGGGCGGCACTGAAGCTTTCTTT

D gene: .
J gene: TRBJ2-7
V gene: TRBV4-1
clone size: .
CDR3 length: 15
CDR3 protein: CASSQGLYAEYEQYF
CDR3 DNA: TGCGCCAGCAGCCAGGGACTTTACGCCGAATACGAGCAGTACTTC

D gene: .
J gene: TRBJ1-4
V gene: TRBV7-2
clone size: .
CDR3 length: 16
CDR3 protein: CASSSTQGTSNEKLFF
CDR3 DNA: TGTGCCAGCAGCTCCACCCAGGGGACCTCTAATGAAAAACTGTTTTTT

D gene: .
J gene: TRBJ1-4
V gene: TRBV2
clone size: .
CDR3 length: 15
CDR3 protein: CASSEATGTNEKLFF
CDR3 DNA: TGTGCCAGCAGTGAAGCAACAGGGACTAATGAAAAACTGTTTTTT

D gene: .
J gene: TRBJ1-6
V gene: TRBV2
clone size: .
CDR3 length: 13
CDR3 protein: CASSALPRRPLHF
CDR3 DNA: TGTGCCAGCAGTGCCCTGCCTCGGAGACCCCTCCACTTT

D gene: TRBD1
J gene: TRBJ1-2
V gene: TRBV2
clone size: .
CDR3 length: 15
CDR3 protein: CASSERTGPFYGYTF
CDR3 DNA: TGTGCCAGCAGTGAAAGGACAGGGCCATTTTATGGCTACACCTTC

D gene: TRBD2
J gene: TRBJ2-1
V gene: TRBV19
clone size: .
CDR3 length: 16
CDR3 protein: CASSIKRGRFINEQFF
CDR3 DNA: TGTGCCAGTAGTATCAAGCGGGGCAGGTTTATCAATGAGCAGTTCTTC

D gene: .
J gene: TRBJ2-1
V gene: TRBV5-1
clone size: .
CDR3 length: 14
CDR3 protein: CASSPRTEYNEQFF
CDR3 DNA: TGCGCCAGCAGCCCCAGGACAGAGTACAATGAGCAGTTCTTC

D gene: TRBD1
J gene: TRBJ2-1
V gene: TRBV7-6
clone size: .
CDR3 length: 15
CDR3 protein: CASSFPPGQGSQQFF
CDR3 DNA: TGTGCCAGCAGCTTTCCCCCGGGACAGGGGTCTCAGCAGTTCTTC

D gene: TRBD1
J gene: TRBJ1-5
V gene: TRBV19
clone size: .
CDR3 length: 16
CDR3 protein: CASSFDRVSSNQPQHF
CDR3 DNA: TGTGCCAGTAGTTTCGACAGGGTTTCGAGCAATCAGCCCCAGCATTTT

D gene: TRBD1
J gene: TRBJ1-1
V gene: TRBV11-1
clone size: .
CDR3 length: 12
CDR3 protein: CASSSRQGEAFF
CDR3 DNA: TGTGCCAGCAGCTCCCGACAGGGTGAAGCTTTCTTT

D gene: TRBD1
J gene: TRBJ1-5
V gene: TRBV7-6
clone size: .
CDR3 length: 15
CDR3 protein: CASSQRQGRNQPQHF
CDR3 DNA: TGTGCCAGCAGCCAGAGACAGGGTCGGAATCAGCCCCAGCATTTT

D gene: TRBD2
J gene: TRBJ2-1
V gene: TRBV11-2
clone size: .
CDR3 length: 14
CDR3 protein: CASSLVVAGIEQFF
CDR3 DNA: TGTGCCAGCAGCTTAGTGGTAGCGGGCATCGAGCAGTTCTTC

D gene: TRBD1
J gene: TRBJ2-2
V gene: TRBV5-4
clone size: .
CDR3 length: 15
CDR3 protein: CASRSDRERTGELFF
CDR3 DNA: TGTGCCAGCAGATCAGACAGGGAGAGGACCGGGGAGCTGTTTTTT

D gene: TRBD2
J gene: TRBJ2-7
V gene: TRBV15
clone size: .
CDR3 length: 15
CDR3 protein: CATSRAPAGEYEQYF
CDR3 DNA: TGTGCCACCAGCAGAGCCCCAGCGGGAGAGTACGAGCAGTACTTC

D gene: .
J gene: TRBJ2-7
V gene: TRBV5-1
clone size: .
CDR3 length: 14
CDR3 protein: CASSPQSPNYEQYF
CDR3 DNA: TGCGCCAGCAGCCCCCAAAGCCCCAACTACGAGCAGTACTTC

D gene: TRBD1
J gene: TRBJ1-2
V gene: TRBV19
clone size: .
CDR3 length: 14
CDR3 protein: CASSSDRGVRGYTF
CDR3 DNA: TGTGCCAGTAGTTCGGACAGGGGAGTACGAGGCTACACCTTC

D gene: .
J gene: TRBJ1-2
V gene: TRBV21-1
clone size: .
CDR3 length: 17
CDR3 protein: CASSQSSSRRGNYGYTF
CDR3 DNA: TGTGCCAGCAGTCAGTCTTCTTCCCGCAGGGGTAACTATGGCTACACCTTC

D gene: TRBD1
J gene: TRBJ1-2
V gene: TRBV7-8
clone size: .
CDR3 length: 15
CDR3 protein: CASSENARQGYGYTF
CDR3 DNA: TGTGCCAGCAGCGAGAACGCCAGACAGGGCTATGGCTACACCTTC

D gene: .
J gene: TRBJ1-1
V gene: TRBV27
clone size: .
CDR3 length: 12
CDR3 protein: CASSLAGRRAFF
CDR3 DNA: TGTGCCAGCAGTTTAGCGGGACGCCGGGCTTTCTTT

D gene: .
J gene: TRBJ2-7
V gene: TRBV6-6
clone size: .
CDR3 length: 14
CDR3 protein: CASSYSGTSGEQYF
CDR3 DNA: TGTGCCAGCAGTTACTCAGGGACTTCGGGCGAGCAGTACTTC

D gene: .
J gene: TRBJ2-7
V gene: TRBV4-3
clone size: .
CDR3 length: 17
CDR3 protein: CASSQEARDQRRREQYF
CDR3 DNA: TGCGCCAGCAGCCAAGAAGCACGAGACCAGCGCCGGAGGGAGCAGTACTTC

D gene: TRBD2
J gene: TRBJ2-1
V gene: TRBV4-1
clone size: .
CDR3 length: 15
CDR3 protein: CASSYSGGQIDEQFF
CDR3 DNA: TGCGCCAGCAGCTACAGCGGGGGTCAAATAGATGAGCAGTTCTTC

D gene: TRBD1
J gene: TRBJ1-2
V gene: TRBV2
clone size: .
CDR3 length: 16
CDR3 protein: CASREKGQGSPGGYTF
CDR3 DNA: TGTGCCAGCAGGGAGAAGGGACAGGGGTCCCCCGGCGGCTACACCTTC

D gene: TRBD1
J gene: TRBJ1-2
V gene: TRBV7-9
clone size: .
CDR3 length: 17
CDR3 protein: CASSSDRAREVFTGYTF
CDR3 DNA: TGTGCCAGCAGCAGCGACAGGGCCAGGGAGGTTTTTACAGGCTACACCTTC

D gene: .
J gene: TRBJ1-1
V gene: TRBV18
clone size: .
CDR3 length: 15
CDR3 protein: CASSPPTGWNTEAFF
CDR3 DNA: TGTGCCAGCTCACCACCGACAGGCTGGAACACTGAAGCTTTCTTT

D gene: TRBD1
J gene: TRBJ1-5
V gene: TRBV19
clone size: .
CDR3 length: 15
CDR3 protein: CASSVLTGYGQPQHF
CDR3 DNA: TGTGCCAGTAGTGTCTTGACAGGGTATGGTCAGCCCCAGCATTTT